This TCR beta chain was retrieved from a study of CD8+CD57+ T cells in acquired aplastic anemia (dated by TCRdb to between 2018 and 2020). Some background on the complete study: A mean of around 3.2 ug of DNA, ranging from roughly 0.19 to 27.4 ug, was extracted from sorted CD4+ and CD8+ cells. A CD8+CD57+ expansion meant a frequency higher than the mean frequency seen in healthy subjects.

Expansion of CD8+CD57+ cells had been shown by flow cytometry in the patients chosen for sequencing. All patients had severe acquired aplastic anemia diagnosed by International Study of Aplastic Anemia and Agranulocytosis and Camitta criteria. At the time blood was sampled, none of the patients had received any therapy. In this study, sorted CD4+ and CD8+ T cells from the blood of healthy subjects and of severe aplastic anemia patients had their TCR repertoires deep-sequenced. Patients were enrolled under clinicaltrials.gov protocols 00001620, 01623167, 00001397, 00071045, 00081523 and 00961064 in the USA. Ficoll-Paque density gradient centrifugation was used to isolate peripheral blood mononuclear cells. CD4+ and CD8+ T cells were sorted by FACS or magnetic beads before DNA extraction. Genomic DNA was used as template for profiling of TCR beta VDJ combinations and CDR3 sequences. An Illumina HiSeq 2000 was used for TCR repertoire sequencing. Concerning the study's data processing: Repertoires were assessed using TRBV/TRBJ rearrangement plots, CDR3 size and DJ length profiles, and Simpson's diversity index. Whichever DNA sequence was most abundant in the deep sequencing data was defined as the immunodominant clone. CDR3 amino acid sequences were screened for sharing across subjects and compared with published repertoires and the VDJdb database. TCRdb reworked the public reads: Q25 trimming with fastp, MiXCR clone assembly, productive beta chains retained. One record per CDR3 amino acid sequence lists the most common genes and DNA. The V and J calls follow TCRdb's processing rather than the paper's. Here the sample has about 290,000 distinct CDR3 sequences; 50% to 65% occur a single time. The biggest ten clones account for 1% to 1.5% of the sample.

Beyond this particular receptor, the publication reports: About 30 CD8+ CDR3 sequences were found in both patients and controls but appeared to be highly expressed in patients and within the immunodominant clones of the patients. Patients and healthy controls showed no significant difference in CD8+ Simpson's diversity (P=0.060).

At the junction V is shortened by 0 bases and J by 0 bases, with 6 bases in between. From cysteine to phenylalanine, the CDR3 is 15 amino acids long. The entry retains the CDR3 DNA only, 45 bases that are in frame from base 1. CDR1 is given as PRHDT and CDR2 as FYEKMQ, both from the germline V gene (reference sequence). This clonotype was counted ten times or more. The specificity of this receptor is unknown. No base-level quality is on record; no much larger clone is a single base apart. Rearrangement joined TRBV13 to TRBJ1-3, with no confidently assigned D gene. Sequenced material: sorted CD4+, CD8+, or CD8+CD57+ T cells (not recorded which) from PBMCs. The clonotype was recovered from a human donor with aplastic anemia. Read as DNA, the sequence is TGTGCCAGCAGCTTAGGTACACTCTCTGGAAACACCATATATTTT. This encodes CASSLGTLSGNTIYF.